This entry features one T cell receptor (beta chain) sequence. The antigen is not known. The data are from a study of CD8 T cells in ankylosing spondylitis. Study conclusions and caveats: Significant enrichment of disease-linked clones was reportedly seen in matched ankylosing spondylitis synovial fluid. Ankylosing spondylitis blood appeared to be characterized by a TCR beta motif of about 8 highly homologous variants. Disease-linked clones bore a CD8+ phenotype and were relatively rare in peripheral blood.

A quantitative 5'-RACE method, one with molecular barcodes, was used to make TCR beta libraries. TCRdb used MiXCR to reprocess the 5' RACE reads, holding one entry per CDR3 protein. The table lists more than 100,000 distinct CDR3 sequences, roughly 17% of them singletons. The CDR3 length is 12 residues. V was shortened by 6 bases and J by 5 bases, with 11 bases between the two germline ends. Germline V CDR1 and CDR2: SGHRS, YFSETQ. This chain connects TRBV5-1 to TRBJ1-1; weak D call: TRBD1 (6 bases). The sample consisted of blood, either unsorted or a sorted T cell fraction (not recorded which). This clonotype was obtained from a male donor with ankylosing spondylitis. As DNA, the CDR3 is TGCGCCAGCAAAAAGGGACAAACTGAAGCTTTCTTT. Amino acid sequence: CASKKGQTEAFF. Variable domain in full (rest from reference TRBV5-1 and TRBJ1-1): KAGVTQTPRYLIKTRGQQVTLSCSPISGHRSVSWYQQTPGQGLQFLFEYFSETQRNKGNFPGRFSGRQFSNSRSEMNVSTLELGDSALYLCASKKGQTEAFFGQGTRLTVV.